This is a list of T cell receptor beta chains from one sample in a study of regulatory T cells in long-lasting Graves disease. TCRdb re-called the multiplex PCR reads with MiXCR, one entry per CDR3 protein. The sample has about 420,000 distinct CDR3 sequences; around 15% are singletons. This sample also belongs to another study, concerning T cells in Graves' hyperthyroidism and ophthalmopathy.

The sequenced sample was peripheral blood mononuclear cells (PBMCs), obtained at new diagnosis, from a patient treated with antithyroid drugs. The receptors here all came from a woman aged 18-29 years with Graves disease. The CDR3 runs from the conserved cysteine through the conserved F or W. D genes are given only for firm matches. Rows give clone size only sometimes, using once, few, many, or a class for an expanded clone.

d_call: .; clone_size: many; v_call: TRBV7-2; j_call: TRBJ2-7; cdr3_aa: CASSFGWNEQYF; cdr3_nt: TGTGCCAGCAGCTTCGGGTGGAACGAGCAGTACTTC
d_call: .; clone_size: many; v_call: TRBV6-1; j_call: TRBJ2-3; cdr3_aa: CASRWGSEDTQYF; cdr3_nt: TGTGCCAGCAGGTGGGGTTCGGAAGATACGCAGTATTTT
d_call: .; clone_size: .; v_call: TRBV7-9; j_call: TRBJ2-3; cdr3_aa: CASSGGIGTDTQYF; cdr3_nt: TGTGCCAGCAGCGGCGGGATCGGCACAGATACGCAGTATTTT
d_call: TRBD1; clone_size: many; v_call: TRBV29-1; j_call: TRBJ2-7; cdr3_aa: CSVRRTGYYEQYF; cdr3_nt: TGCAGCGTCCGGAGGACAGGCTACTACGAGCAGTACTTC
d_call: TRBD2; clone_size: .; v_call: TRBV5-1; j_call: TRBJ2-5; cdr3_aa: CASKARAGEETQYF; cdr3_nt: TGCGCCAGCAAAGCTAGGGCGGGAGAAGAGACCCAGTACTTC
d_call: .; clone_size: many; v_call: TRBV12-3/TRBV12-4; j_call: TRBJ1-1; cdr3_aa: CASSQASLMNTEAFF; cdr3_nt: TGTGCCAGCAGTCAAGCCTCCCTTATGAACACTGAAGCTTTCTTT
d_call: TRBD2; clone_size: .; v_call: TRBV6-1; j_call: TRBJ2-7; cdr3_aa: CASSSSAGVVSYEQYF; cdr3_nt: TGTGCCAGCAGCTCCTCTGCGGGAGTAGTATCATACGAGCAGTACTTC
d_call: .; clone_size: few; v_call: TRBV30; j_call: TRBJ2-5; cdr3_aa: CAWKSARVLETQYF; cdr3_nt: TGTGCCTGGAAGTCGGCGCGAGTTTTAGAGACCCAGTACTTC
d_call: TRBD1; clone_size: few; v_call: TRBV29-1; j_call: TRBJ2-7; cdr3_aa: CSVVKTGTYEQYF; cdr3_nt: TGCAGCGTTGTAAAGACAGGGACCTACGAGCAGTACTTC
d_call: .; clone_size: many; v_call: TRBV10-1; j_call: TRBJ2-1; cdr3_aa: CASSESGKTYNEQFF; cdr3_nt: TGCGCCAGCAGTGAGTCGGGCAAAACCTACAATGAGCAGTTCTTC
d_call: TRBD2; clone_size: .; v_call: TRBV10-2; j_call: TRBJ2-1; cdr3_aa: CASSESILAGEGQFF; cdr3_nt: TGCGCCAGCAGTGAGTCGATACTAGCGGGGGAGGGGCAGTTCTTC
d_call: .; clone_size: few; v_call: TRBV2; j_call: TRBJ2-3; cdr3_aa: CASSEDLVRSTDTQYF; cdr3_nt: TGTGCCAGCAGTGAAGATCTGGTCCGAAGCACAGATACGCAGTATTTT
d_call: TRBD2; clone_size: few; v_call: TRBV4-1; j_call: TRBJ2-3; cdr3_aa: CASSQGTRSDTQYF; cdr3_nt: TGCGCCAGCAGCCAAGGGACTAGGTCAGATACGCAGTATTTT
d_call: .; clone_size: many; v_call: TRBV7-9; j_call: TRBJ2-5; cdr3_aa: CASSWVRGETQYF; cdr3_nt: TGTGCCAGCAGCTGGGTTCGGGGGGAGACCCAGTACTTC
d_call: .; clone_size: .; v_call: TRBV19; j_call: TRBJ2-1; cdr3_aa: CASSIQAENYNEQFF; cdr3_nt: TGTGCCAGTAGTATACAGGCTGAAAACTACAATGAGCAGTTCTTC
d_call: .; clone_size: many; v_call: TRBV27; j_call: TRBJ2-3; cdr3_aa: CASSSDHPPDTQYF; cdr3_nt: TGTGCCAGCAGTTCGGACCACCCGCCGGATACGCAGTATTTT
d_call: TRBD2; clone_size: many; v_call: TRBV20-1; j_call: TRBJ2-7; cdr3_aa: CSARAKREASYEQYF; cdr3_nt: TGCAGTGCTAGAGCGAAGCGGGAGGCATCCTACGAGCAGTACTTC
d_call: .; clone_size: many; v_call: TRBV4-3; j_call: TRBJ2-7; cdr3_aa: CASSQAWKGKRYEQYF; cdr3_nt: TGCGCCAGCAGCCAAGCCTGGAAGGGGAAGCGCTACGAGCAGTACTTC
d_call: .; clone_size: many; v_call: TRBV28; j_call: TRBJ2-7; cdr3_aa: CASSRPRQGEQYF; cdr3_nt: TGTGCCAGCAGCAGACCTCGCCAGGGCGAGCAGTACTTC